Described below is a single TCR beta chain sequence and its context. No antigen is known for it. The time point was: persistent/refractory GD, antithyroid drugs over 5 years with positive TRAb. The TCR library was made from RNA extracted from PBMCs. The collection involved drawing 8 to 9 milliliters of peripheral blood into EDTA tubes. The CDR3 consists of 15 residues. With 0 bases removed from V and 10 bases from J, the gap between germline ends came to 14 bases. CDR1 is SGDLS, CDR2 YYNGEE, per germline. The record originates from a study of regulatory T cells in long-lasting Graves disease. Study results and limitations: The study found TRBV28, TRBJ1-2 and TRBJ2-5 favored in persistent disease. New patients shared fewer public clonotypes (around 880) than persistent patients did (roughly 2,500).

Library construction for TCR beta used iRepertoire HTBI primers and Arm-PCR of CDR3 regions. TCRdb re-analysed the multiplex PCR reads in MiXCR, keeping a single row per CDR3 protein. The data show around 430,000 distinct CDR3 sequences, with approximately 22% seen just once and less than 15% held by the top ten. The rearrangement uses TRBV9 and TRBJ1-6, with a tentative D call TRBD1 (5 bases). This receptor was identified in a female donor with Graves disease. Sequences were derived from peripheral blood mononuclear cells (PBMCs), sampled when the disease was refractory, from a patient treated with antithyroid drugs. The CDR3 sequence: CASSVAAGSSSPLHF. CDR3 bases: TGTGCCAGCAGCGTAGCTGCAGGGTCCAGCTCACCCCTCCACTTT.